The 12 T cell receptor beta chains given below trace back to one sample, sequenced in a study of vaccination and CD4 T cells after COVID-19. The Oncomine TCR Beta short-read assay sequenced DNA from cultured CD4+ T cells. TCRdb ran MiXCR on the PCR reads and lists one entry per CDR3 protein. Among about 15,000 distinct CDR3 sequences, around half were seen once, and the ten largest hold more than 12%. As to treatment: roughly 10-day PBMC culture with coronavirus spike peptide pools or control peptides (ViraFEST assay). Their antigens are not known. The sequenced material came from CD4+ T cells from blood, cultured in vitro. The source of these receptors is a human donor who had recovered from COVID-19.

This clonotype was seen only a few times. This chain connects TRBV11-2 to TRBJ1-2; 9 bases map to TRBD1. Losses at the gene ends were 9 bases for V and 6 bases for J; bases not matched to a gene: 11. There are 14 residues in the CDR3. Germline V gene data show CDR1 as SGHAT and CDR2 as FQNNGV. The CDR3 here is CASDRTGEMDGYTF. CDR3 DNA: TGTGCCAGTGATAGGACAGGGGAGATGGATGGCTACACCTTC.

In its sample, this clonotype was seen a few times. The chain links TRBV7-2 to TRBJ2-3; D possibly uses TRBD1 or TRBD2 (6 bases each). Germline-derived CDR1 and CDR2 are SGHTA and FQGNSA. The CDR3 runs to 14 residues. Trimming cost V 2 bases and J 2 bases, with 8 bases left between them. The CDR3 loop reads CASSLRGATDTQYF. For the CDR3, the DNA is TGTGCCAGCAGCTTAAGGGGGGCCACAGATACGCAGTATTTT.

CDR3 nucleotide sequence: TGTGCCAGCAGTTTAAGACAGGGCTACTACGAGCAGTACTTC. Amino acids: CASSLRQGYYEQYF. The chain has TRBV27 and TRBJ2-7, with 7 nucleotides matching TRBD1. V lost 2 bases, J lost 3 bases, and 4 bases stayed unmatched. This CDR3 is 14 amino acids long. Per germline, CDR1 MNHEY and CDR2 SMNVEV (reference sequence).

This clonotype was seen more than once but under ten times. The chain recombines TRBV7-3 with TRBJ2-3; no firm D call. The CDR3 consists of 13 residues. The germline V gene has CDR1 SGHTA and CDR2 FQGTGA. Trimming removed 1 base from V and 5 bases from J, with 7 bases in between. The DNA of the CDR3 is TGTGCCAGCAGCTTAAAAGGCGAAGATACGCAGTATTTT. Amino acid sequence: CASSLKGEDTQYF.

This clonotype was detected a few times. CDR3: CASSSNRGPNYGYTF. The DNA of the CDR3 is TGTGCCAGCAGTTCCAACAGGGGGCCTAACTATGGCTACACCTTC. J is TRBJ1-2 and V is TRBV28, with 9 nucleotides matching TRBD1. Germline CDR1 reads MDHEN; CDR2 reads SYDVKM. V was pared by 4 bases and J by 0 bases, with 3 bases of the junction left unmatched. The CDR3 covers 15 residues.

This clonotype has just one count. The V call is TRBV5-1, the J call TRBJ2-3; D is uncertain. This CDR3 region has 15 residues. The V end lost 0 bases, the J end lost 2 bases, and 10 bases lay between the germline ends. Germline V gene lookup returns CDR1 SGHRS and CDR2 YFSETQ. DNA of the CDR3: TGCGCCAGCAGCTTGGGTGACACCCTCACAGATACGCAGTATTTT. This sequence encodes CASSLGDTLTDTQYF. Full variable domain (missing parts from reference TRBV5-1 and TRBJ2-3): KAGVTQTPRYLIKTRGQQVTLSCSPISGHRSVSWYQQTPGQGLQFLFEYFSETQRNKGNFPGRFSGRQFSNSRSEMNVSTLELGDSALYLCASSLGDTLTDTQYFGPGTRLTVL.

This clonotype has more than one count but fewer than ten. The chain has TRBV6-4 and TRBJ1-6; D is undetermined. Germline CDR1 and CDR2: MRHNA and SNTAGT. This CDR3 contains 13 residues. Trimming pared 7 bases from V and 10 bases from J, leaving 14 bases between. CDR3 bases: TGTGCCAGCAAGCTGTCTCCGGGGTCACCCCTCCACTTT. This sequence encodes CASKLSPGSPLHF.

The chain uses TRBV30 and TRBJ2-7, with D possibly matching TRBD1 (7 bases). The V end lost 2 bases, the J end lost 3 bases, and 11 bases lay between the germline ends. CDR3 length: 13 residues. Per germline, CDR1 GTSNPN and CDR2 SVGIG (reference sequence). CDR3 loop: CAWSSGGLYEQYF. DNA of the CDR3: TGTGCCTGGAGTTCAGGGGGGCTCTACGAGCAGTACTTC.

The table lists this clonotype with a few counts. CDR3 loop: CASSEDYGYTF. The CDR3, as DNA: TGTGCCAGCAGTGAGGACTATGGCTACACCTTC. The V call is TRBV6-1, the J call TRBJ1-2, with unresolved D. The germline gives CDR1 MNHNS, CDR2 SASEGT. The ends were cut back, 3 bases at V and 3 bases at J, with 2 bases in the middle. This CDR3 has 11 amino acids.

The gene calls are TRBV2 and TRBJ2-7; TRBD2 aligns across 13 bases. The junction had 9 bases not matched to a gene; V was cut back by 6 bases and J by 7 bases. The V gene's germline CDR1 is SNHLY and CDR2 FYNNEI. This CDR3 region has 15 residues. CDR3 residues: CASRETSGGHIEQYF. CDR3 nucleotide sequence: TGTGCCAGCAGAGAGACTAGCGGGGGGCATATTGAGCAGTACTTC. The full variable domain, in which reference TRBV2 and TRBJ2-7 provide the parts outside the CDR3, is EPEVTQTPSHQVTQMGQEVILRCVPISNHLYFYWYRQILGQKVEFLVSFYNNEISEKSEIFDDQFSVERPDGSNFTLKIRSTKLEDSAMYFCASRETSGGHIEQYFGPGTRLTVT.

The DNA of the CDR3 is TGTGCCAGCTCACCGGACACTTCCCCCTACGAGCAGTACTTC. It is translated as CASSPDTSPYEQYF. The chain is built from TRBV18 and TRBJ2-7; weak D call: TRBD1 (5 bases). Per the germline V gene, CDR1 is KGHSH and CDR2 is LQKENI. The CDR3 extends over 14 amino acids. V was clipped by 3 bases and J by 2 bases, with 11 bases between them.

A few counts support this clonotype. This chain connects TRBV27 to TRBJ2-2; 7 bases align to TRBD2. CDR3 length: 18 residues. Germline CDR1 MNHEY, CDR2 SMNVEV (reference sequence). V was pared by 5 bases and J by 0 bases, with 12 bases of the junction left unmatched. The CDR3 DNA reads TGTGCCAGCAGTCCTAACTCCTTAGCGGGCACGAACACCGGGGAGCTGTTTTTT. Encoded protein: CASSPNSLAGTNTGELFF.